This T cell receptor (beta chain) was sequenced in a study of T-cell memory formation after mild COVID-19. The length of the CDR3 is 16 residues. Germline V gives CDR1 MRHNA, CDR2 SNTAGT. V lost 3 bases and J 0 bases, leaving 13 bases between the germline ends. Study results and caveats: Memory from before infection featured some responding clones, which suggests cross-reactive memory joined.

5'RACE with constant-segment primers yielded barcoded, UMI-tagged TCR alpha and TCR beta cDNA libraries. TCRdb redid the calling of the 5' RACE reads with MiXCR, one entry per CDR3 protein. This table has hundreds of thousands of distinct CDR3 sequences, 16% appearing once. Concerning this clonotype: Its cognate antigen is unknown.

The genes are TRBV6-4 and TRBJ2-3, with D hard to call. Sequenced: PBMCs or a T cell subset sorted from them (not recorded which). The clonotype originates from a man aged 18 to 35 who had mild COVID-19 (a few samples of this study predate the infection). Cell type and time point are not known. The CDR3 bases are TGTGCCAGCAGTGAATTCAGGAGTACTAGCACAGATACGCAGTATTTT. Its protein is CASSEFRSTSTDTQYF.